Listed below are T cell receptor beta chains from one sample, sequenced in a study of control samples from healthy donors and cancer patients. Produced via immunoSEQ multiplex PCR; TCRdb's table is partial and in-frame only. The table includes approximately 94,000 clones, around 87% detected once. The sample consisted of blood. These receptors were obtained from a woman aged 50 to 60 in good health. Each CDR3 is given with its conserved first and last residue. D genes are given only for firm matches. Some rows have no size entry. The others give once, few or many, or a class for an expanded clone.

size: NA; V: TRBV6-5; D: NA; J: TRBJ1-6; DNA: TGTGCCAGCAGTTACTCGGCGACAGCGAATTCACCCCTCCACTTT; CDR3: CASSYSATANSPLHF
size: NA; V: TRBV7-9; D: TRBD1; J: TRBJ1-2; DNA: TGTGCCAGCAGCCTTGGGACAGGCTATGGCTACACCTTC; CDR3: CASSLGTGYGYTF
size: NA; V: TRBV5-1; D: TRBD2; J: TRBJ2-7; DNA: TGCGCCAGCAGGACTAGCGGGATGAACGAGCAGTACTTC; CDR3: CASRTSGMNEQYF
size: NA; V: TRBV27; D: NA; J: TRBJ1-2; DNA: TGTGCCAGCAGTGCTGGGACGGGAGGCTACACCTTC; CDR3: CASSAGTGGYTF
size: NA; V: TRBV5-1; D: NA; J: TRBJ1-3; DNA: TGCGCCAGCAGCTTGGAACAGCAAACGGGAAACACCATATATTTT; CDR3: CASSLEQQTGNTIYF
size: NA; V: TRBV15; D: TRBD2; J: TRBJ2-5; DNA: TGTGCCACCAGCCTCCCGGGCGGGGGGGCATATGAGACCCAGTACTTC; CDR3: CATSLPGGGAYETQYF
size: NA; V: TRBV5-5; D: NA; J: TRBJ1-4; DNA: TGTGCCAGCAGCTTGGGGGGATTTGAAAAACTGTTTTTT; CDR3: CASSLGGFEKLFF
size: NA; V: TRBV15; D: NA; J: TRBJ2-7; DNA: TGTGCCACCAGCGCCGGGCGGGGGACAGCCTACGAGCAGTACTTC; CDR3: CATSAGRGTAYEQYF
size: NA; V: TRBV7-9; D: NA; J: TRBJ2-3; DNA: TGTGCCAGCAGCTATCGCGAGGCGCACACGCAGTATTTT; CDR3: CASSYREAHTQYF
size: NA; V: TRBV7-8; D: NA; J: TRBJ2-5; DNA: TGTGCCAGCAGCCAACGAGCAGGACAAGAGACCCAGTACTTC; CDR3: CASSQRAGQETQYF
size: few; V: TRBV3-1/TRBV3-2; D: TRBD1; J: TRBJ1-6; DNA: TGTGCCAGCAGCCAAGATCGACAGGGGAGTTCACCCCTCCACTTT; CDR3: CASSQDRQGSSPLHF
size: NA; V: TRBV27; D: NA; J: TRBJ1-1; DNA: TGTGCCAGCAGTCTAAGGACAACGAACACTGAAGCTTTCTTT; CDR3: CASSLRTTNTEAFF
size: NA; V: TRBV4-2; D: NA; J: TRBJ2-4; DNA: TGTGCCAGCAGCCAAGGGAGGGCAGACAGGGTCAACATTCAGTACTTC; CDR3: CASSQGRADRVNIQYF
size: NA; V: TRBV19; D: TRBD1; J: TRBJ1-4; DNA: TGTGCCAGTAGTATTCAAGGGGGCGGAGATGAAAAACTGTTTTTT; CDR3: CASSIQGGGDEKLFF
size: NA; V: TRBV6-6; D: NA; J: TRBJ2-7; DNA: TGTGCCAGCAGGGACAGTCGGGTGGGGGAGCAGTACTTC; CDR3: CASRDSRVGEQYF
size: NA; V: TRBV18; D: NA; J: TRBJ2-1; DNA: TGTGCCAGCTCACTTCTGGGGAATGAGCAGTTCTTC; CDR3: CASSLLGNEQFF
size: NA; V: TRBV4-1; D: NA; J: TRBJ1-3; DNA: TGCGCCAGCAGCCAAGGCGCAGTGCCGGGTAGGGAATCTGGAAACACCATATATTTT; CDR3: CASSQGAVPGRESGNTIYF
size: NA; V: TRBV6-4; D: NA; J: TRBJ1-4; DNA: TGTGCCAGCAGAGCAAGGACAGAGTTGTTTTTT; CDR3: CASRARTELFF
size: NA; V: TRBV28; D: NA; J: TRBJ1-5; DNA: TGTGCCAGCAGTTTAGCGGGGGGGCGCAATCAGCCCCAGCATTTT; CDR3: CASSLAGGRNQPQHF
size: NA; V: TRBV6-6; D: NA; J: TRBJ1-4; DNA: TGTGCCAGCAGTTACTCATCGGCCTCTAATGAAAAACTGTTTTTT; CDR3: CASSYSSASNEKLFF
size: NA; V: TRBV28; D: NA; J: TRBJ1-1; DNA: TGTGCCAGCACCAAGTCGGGTGGTTGGACTGAAGCTTTCTTT; CDR3: CASTKSGGWTEAFF
size: NA; V: TRBV6-5; D: TRBD1; J: TRBJ1-1; DNA: TGTGCCAGCAGGTATGACAGGGGAGGCACTGAAGCTTTCTTT; CDR3: CASRYDRGGTEAFF
size: NA; V: TRBV28; D: TRBD1; J: TRBJ2-7; DNA: TGTGCCAGCAGTTCGGACAGGAGATACGAGCAGTACTTC; CDR3: CASSSDRRYEQYF
size: NA; V: TRBV6-2/TRBV6-3; D: NA; J: TRBJ2-1; DNA: TGTGCCAGCAGTTACCCGCCTGACAGAAGCTCCTACAATGAGCAGTTCTTC; CDR3: CASSYPPDRSSYNEQFF
size: NA; V: TRBV2; D: NA; J: TRBJ2-1; DNA: TGTGCCAGCAGAGAGGAGTTGGATGAGCAGTTCTTC; CDR3: CASREELDEQFF
size: medium-sized; V: TRBV6-2/TRBV6-3; D: NA; J: TRBJ1-2; DNA: TGTGCCAGCAGTTACTCGTCGGTTAACAGGGACTGGAATAACTATGGCTACACCTTC; CDR3: CASSYSSVNRDWNNYGYTF
size: NA; V: TRBV7-3; D: TRBD1; J: TRBJ1-2; DNA: TGTGCCAGCAGCACCGGGACAGGGGACTATGGCTACACCTTC; CDR3: CASSTGTGDYGYTF
size: once; V: TRBV5-1; D: NA; J: TRBJ2-1; DNA: TGCGCCAGCAAACGGCTCTCCTACAATGAGCAGTTCTTC; CDR3: CASKRLSYNEQFF
size: NA; V: TRBV6-5; D: NA; J: TRBJ2-3; DNA: TGTGCCAGCAGTTCCACAGATACGCAGTATTTT; CDR3: CASSSTDTQYF
size: once; V: TRBV4-2; D: TRBD2; J: TRBJ2-3; DNA: TGTGCCAGTAATAGCGGGATAACAGATACGCAGTATTTT; CDR3: CASNSGITDTQYF
size: NA; V: TRBV5-4; D: TRBD1; J: TRBJ2-4; DNA: TGTGCCAGCAGCTTGGGACAGGGGTACAAAAACATTCAGTACTTC; CDR3: CASSLGQGYKNIQYF